This paragraph covers one T cell receptor (beta chain) sequence. This specimen belongs to a study of blood T cell repertoires in COVID-19. Across the study: PBMCs, B-cell-depleted T cells, or T cells provided the cDNA or gDNA that made up the material.

How the authors handled the data: Estimation of nucleated cell counts relied on the amplification of reference gene primers. Sequencing was performed with immunoSEQ multiplex PCR; in TCRdb, only in-frame clones are kept and a portion is missing. V and J calls and clone size follow that table, whereas D and trimming were derived from the DNA. This sample has fewer than 250,000 clones, with 70% to 90% found just once. Trimming shortened V by 5 bases and J by 0 bases, and 11 bases separated the two germline ends. Germline CDR1 MNHNY, CDR2 SVGAGI (reference sequence). This CDR3 comprises 16 residues. The receptor was isolated from a man aged 40-49 years with acute or convalescent COVID-19. The sample was peripheral blood. The chain carries TRBV6-6 and TRBJ2-6, with D possibly matching TRBD1 (5 bases). For the CDR3, the DNA is TGTGCCAGCAGTCGAACAGGTACCTCTGGGGCCAACGTCCTGACTTTC. This gives the protein CASSRTGTSGANVLTF.